These 16 T cell receptor beta chains were all obtained from the same sample, sequenced in a study of T cells in women clearing cervical HPV infection. The assay was immunoSEQ multiplex PCR, and TCRdb's table has in-frame clones only and misses some. The sample holds 30,000 to 45,000 clones. The sample comprised blood buffy coat. The receptors here all came from a woman between 18 and 75 years old with a cervical HPV16 infection that either progressed to CIN3+ or cleared (not recorded which).

Comment on this clone: The read falls 3 residues short of the CDR3 end, and the missing part is taken from the germline J gene. The chain has TRBV7-3 and TRBJ2-3; the D gene is possibly TRBD2 (6 bases). V was trimmed by 5 bases and J by 0 bases, leaving 18 bases between them. The length of the CDR3 is 17 residues. Germline values: CDR1 SGHTA, CDR2 FQGTGA. CDR3: CASSDPGSSGSTDTQYF. Incomplete CDR3 DNA: TGTGCCAGCAGCGACCCTGGGTCGAGCGGGAGCACAGATACG.

Remarks on this clone: With the read ending 3 residues before the CDR3 end, the germline J gene is used to fill in that end. This chain links TRBV20-1 with TRBJ2-3, with 11 bases lining up with TRBD2. Germline CDR1 is DFQATT and CDR2 is SNEGSKA (reference sequence). This CDR3 contains 15 residues. CDR3 protein: CSAPDRLAGSETQYF. Partial CDR3 DNA: TGCAGTGCTCCAGACAGACTAGCGGGAAGCGAGACG.

A note on this clone: Read coverage stops 3 residues before the CDR3 terminus; the germline J gene supplies the remainder. The chain recombines TRBV18 with TRBJ2-3, with 9 nucleotides matching TRBD1. Looked up from germline, CDR1 is KGHSH and CDR2 is LQKENI. The CDR3 extends over 15 amino acids. CDR3 protein: CASSPTGGGTWTQYF. The sequenced CDR3 bases are TGTGCCAGCTCTCCTACAGGGGGCGGAACATGGACG.

With respect to this clone: The sequence runs out 3 residues before the end of the CDR3; the remainder is reconstructed from the germline J gene. The chain joins TRBV11-1 to TRBJ1-1; TRBD1 might be the D (6 bases). This CDR3 spans 13 amino acids. The germline CDR1 and CDR2 sequences are SGHAT and FQDESV (reference sequence). Trimming removed 3 bases at V and 7 bases at J, with 12 bases between. CDR3 residues: CASSLRTDDEAFF. The sequenced CDR3 bases are TGTGCCAGCAGCTTGAGGACAGACGATGAA. Full variable domain (remainder filled in from reference TRBV11-1 and TRBJ1-1): EAEVAQSPRYKITEKSQAVAFWCDPISGHATLYWYRQILGQGPELLVQFQDESVVDDSQLPKDRFSAERLKGVDSTLKIQPAELGDSAMYLCASSLRTDDEAFFGQGTRLTVV.

A word on this clone: The read ends 3 residues before the CDR3 terminus; that terminus is restored from the germline J gene. This chain uses TRBV20-1 with TRBJ1-6; D is perhaps TRBD1 (6 bases). The germline V gene encodes CDR1 DFQATT and CDR2 SNEGSKA (reference sequence). The CDR3 runs to 14 residues. V lost 3 bases and J lost 9, with 15 bases in between. The CDR3 loop reads CSASPRTESSPLHF. Partial CDR3 DNA: TGCAGTGCTAGTCCCCGGACAGAGAGTTCACCC.

Of note for this clone: The observed sequence ends 3 residues before the CDR3 terminus, with the missing tail filled in from the germline J gene. The V gene is TRBV5-4, the J gene TRBJ2-7, with D uncertain. Between the trimmed V and J ends, which lost 4 bases and 1 base, there was a span of 15 bases. Germline-derived CDR1 and CDR2 are SGHNT and YYREEE (reference sequence). The CDR3 has 15 amino acids. The CDR3 here is CASSRVGSRSYEQYF. The DNA read from the CDR3 is TGTGCCAGCAGCCGGGTTGGGTCAAGGTCCTACGAG.

Remarks on this clone: Sequencing ends 3 residues short of the CDR3 end; the germline J gene provides the rest. V and J are TRBV7-2 and TRBJ2-5; D is possibly TRBD2 (6 bases). Germline CDR1 and CDR2: SGHTA and FQGNSA. The CDR3 is made up of 14 amino acids. V gave up 2 bases and J gave up 5 bases, with 12 bases separating them. This chain's CDR3 is CASSLRAGSETQYF. The sequenced part of the CDR3 DNA is TGTGCCAGCAGCTTAAGGGCGGGATCGGAGACC.

A word on this clone: The read falls 3 residues short of the CDR3 end, and the missing part is taken from the germline J gene. The chain combines TRBV7-7 with TRBJ2-2, with a tentative D call TRBD1 (5 bases). The V end was cut by 5 bases, the J end by 4 bases, with 11 bases between. From germline, CDR1 is SSHAT and CDR2 FNYEAQ (reference sequence). The CDR3 has 14 amino acids. The CDR3 sequence is CASSPTQGTGELFF. The sequenced CDR3 bases are TGTGCCAGCAGCCCCACTCAGGGCACCGGGGAG.

In regard to this clone: The CDR3 is cut off 3 residues early in the read; its end comes from the germline J gene. The J gene is TRBJ2-7, the V gene TRBV18; TRBD1 is a possible D gene (6 bases). Per germline, CDR1 KGHSH and CDR2 LQKENI. CDR3 length equals 16 residues. Trimming shortened V by 4 bases and J by 2 bases, and 18 bases separated the two germline ends. The CDR3 loop is CASSLMSPGHTYEQYF. The DNA read from the CDR3 is TGTGCCAGCTCACTTATGAGTCCGGGACATACCTACGAG.

Concerning this clone itself: The read stops 3 residues short of the end of the CDR3; the missing end is completed from the germline J gene. The rearrangement joins TRBV29-1 to TRBJ2-7; TRBD2 agrees at 8 bases. J was trimmed by 1 base and V by 6 bases; bases with no gene match: 14. CDR1 is SQVTM, CDR2 ANQGSEA, per germline. The CDR3 is made up of 16 amino acids. The CDR3 spells CSVVISGTRSSYEQYF. The sequenced CDR3 bases are TGCAGCGTCGTCATTAGCGGGACAAGGTCATCCTACGAG.

In regard to this clone: The sequence runs out 3 residues before the end of the CDR3; the remainder is reconstructed from the germline J gene. The J gene is TRBJ2-1, the V gene TRBV7-8, with 7 bases lining up with TRBD2. Trimming removed 0 bases from V and 6 bases from J; junction bases left unmatched: 11. Germline assignment: CDR1 SGHVS and CDR2 FQNEAQ. This CDR3 is built from 17 residues. CDR3 bases read: TGTGCCAGCAGCTTAGCGGGGGGGTTAGGTGCTACCAATGAG. Its translation: CASSLAGGLGATNE. The whole CDR3 sequence reads CASSLAGGLGATNEQFF.

Turning to this clone: The read comes to an end 3 residues before the CDR3 does, leaving the germline J gene to fill in the end. The J gene is TRBJ1-2, the V gene TRBV7-2, with D uncertain. Germline V gene sequence: CDR1 SGHTA, CDR2 FQGNSA. The CDR3 length is 12 residues. CDR3 sequence reads: CASSPLPGDYTF. The sequenced CDR3 bases are TGTGCCAGCAGCCCATTACCAGGCGAC.

Concerning this clone itself: The missing CDR3 end, 3 residues past where the read stops, is filled in from the germline J gene. The chain is built from TRBV5-1 and TRBJ2-7; D may be TRBD1 (7 bases). The V end lost 5 bases, the J end lost 4 bases, and 16 bases lay between the germline ends. Germline CDR1 and CDR2: SGHRS and YFSETQ. The CDR3 is 14 residues long. CDR3 amino acids: CASRGGQETYEQYF. CDR3 bases read: TGCGCCAGCAGGGGAGGACAGGAGACGTACGAG.

Notes on this clone: The observed sequence ends 3 residues before the CDR3 terminus, with the missing tail filled in from the germline J gene. This rearrangement joins TRBV5-1 to TRBJ2-7; 7 bases are a match to TRBD1. The CDR3 is 15 amino acids. Trimming cost V 5 bases and J 6 bases; bases outside gene matches: 14. The V gene's germline CDR1 is SGHRS and CDR2 YFSETQ. The covered CDR3 bases are TGCGCCAGCAGACTTACCGGGACAGAGGTCGTCGAG. As protein: CASRLTGTEVVE. The whole CDR3 region reads CASRLTGTEVVEQYF.

Concerning this clone: The CDR3 end falls 3 residues outside the read, so it is completed with the germline J gene. V usage is TRBV18 and J usage is TRBJ2-3, with 11 bases identical to TRBD1. CDR1 and CDR2 (germline): KGHSH, LQKENI. This CDR3 spans 18 amino acids. CDR3 in amino acids: CASSPANRTGGSNQPQYF. Incomplete CDR3 DNA: TGTGCCAGCTCACCAGCTAATAGGACAGGGGGCTCGAATCAGCCG. The full variable domain, in which reference TRBV18 and TRBJ2-3 provide the parts outside the CDR3, is NAGVMQNPRHLVRRRGQEARLRCSPMKGHSHVYWYRQLPEEGLKFMVYLQKENIIDESGMPKERFSAEFPKEGPSILRIQQVVRGDSAAYFCASSPANRTGGSNQPQYFGPGTRLTVL.

With regard to this clone: The CDR3 end is not reached by the read, which stops 3 residues before it; the germline J gene fills it in. The chain employs TRBV5-1 and TRBJ2-2; TRBD1 might be the D (5 bases). V gave up 1 base and J gave up 4 bases, with 14 bases separating them. The CDR3 is 16 amino acids. The germline V gene has CDR1 SGHRS and CDR2 YFSETQ. Here the CDR3 reads CASSLTGSIVTGELFF. The sequenced part of the CDR3 DNA is TGCGCCAGCAGCTTGACAGGATCAATAGTCACCGGGGAG. Together with reference TRBV5-1 and TRBJ2-2, the CDR3 gives the full variable domain: KAGVTQTPRYLIKTRGQQVTLSCSPISGHRSVSWYQQTPGQGLQFLFEYFSETQRNKGNFPGRFSGRQFSNSRSEMNVSTLELGDSALYLCASSLTGSIVTGELFFGEGSRLTVL.